The 14 T cell receptor beta chains given below trace back to one sample, sequenced in a study of T-cell reconstitution after alpha-beta-depleted transplantation in children. Whole-study findings and limits: Diversity and T-cell counts at one year after transplant derived mostly from new T cells.

A TCRbeta library incorporating unique molecular identifiers was prepared. TCRdb re-called the PCR reads through MiXCR, storing one row per CDR3 protein. The table records some 300,000 distinct CDR3 sequences, around 7.1% of them present only once. The antigens of these receptors remain unknown. The specimen was peripheral blood, collected 360 days after TCRalphabeta/CD19-depleted stem cell transplant. All receptors come from a female patient between 2 and 15 years old who had a stem cell transplant for Fanconi anemia, so the T cells may come from the graft donor.

This clonotype was found a few times. The chain couples TRBV11-2 to TRBJ2-1; D call uncertain. V was clipped by 5 bases and J by 2 bases, with 7 bases between them. Germline V gives CDR1 SGHAT, CDR2 FQNNGV. CDR3 size: 13 residues. The CDR3 here is CASSPDTYNEQFF. As DNA, the CDR3 is TGTGCCAGCAGCCCTGATACCTACAATGAGCAGTTCTTC. The whole variable domain, filled in from reference TRBV11-2 and TRBJ2-1, reads EAGVAQSPRYKIIEKRQSVAFWCNPISGHATLYWYQQILGQGPKLLIQFQNNGVVDDSQLPKDRFSAERLKGVDSTLKIQPAKLEDSAVYLCASSPDTYNEQFFGPGTRLTVL.

The chain recombines TRBV6-5 with TRBJ1-2, with 11 bases aligning to TRBD1. Losses at the gene ends were 7 bases for V and 0 bases for J; bases not matched to a gene: 10. This CDR3 region has 17 residues. Germline values: CDR1 MNHEY, CDR2 SVGAGI. Here the CDR3 DNA reads TGTGCCAGCACCCTTTGGACAGGGGGCAAAGCTAACTATGGCTACACCTTC. Its translation is CASTLWTGGKANYGYTF.

The sample holds a few counts of this clonotype. The chain employs TRBV2 and TRBJ1-4; D remains unclear. Germline CDR1 SNHLY, CDR2 FYNNEI. Trimming shortened V by 6 bases and J by 0 bases, and 8 bases separated the two germline ends. This CDR3 has 14 residues. The CDR3 region is CASRKTSTNEKLFF. The CDR3 DNA is TGTGCCAGCAGAAAGACTTCAACTAATGAAAAACTGTTTTTT.

Ten or more counts support this clonotype. V usage is TRBV9 and J usage is TRBJ1-3; D unresolved. Trimming shortened V by 0 bases and J by 3 bases, and 10 bases separated the two germline ends. The CDR3 has 15 amino acids. Looked up from germline, CDR1 is SGDLS and CDR2 is YYNGEE. The chain's CDR3 is CASSVGAGDGNTIYF. DNA of the CDR3: TGTGCCAGCAGCGTAGGAGCAGGAGATGGAAACACCATATATTTT.

This clonotype was counted many times. The chain joins TRBV5-1 to TRBJ1-2; perhaps TRBD1 as D (6 bases). Germline V gene lookup returns CDR1 SGHRS and CDR2 YFSETQ. Trimming removed 4 bases at V and 2 bases at J, with 24 bases between. The length of the CDR3 is 18 residues. The CDR3 DNA reads as TGCGCCAGCAGCACTAATCCGGGGACATCCTACTTCAACTATGGCTACACCTTC. Protein product: CASSTNPGTSYFNYGYTF.

This chain uses TRBV5-1 with TRBJ2-3, with D hard to call. The germline V and J ends were trimmed by 5 bases and 0 bases, with 16 bases remaining between them. The CDR3 contains 16 residues. The germline V gene encodes CDR1 SGHRS and CDR2 YFSETQ. CDR3 sequence: CASSFQPRTSTDTQYF. The CDR3 DNA is TGCGCCAGCAGTTTCCAGCCCCGAACTAGCACAGATACGCAGTATTTT.

The chain links TRBV7-9 to TRBJ1-5; TRBD1 matches at 10 bases. Germline lookup yields CDR1 SEHNR and CDR2 FQNEAQ (reference sequence). The length of the CDR3 is 16 residues. Unmatched junction bases numbered 11, after V lost 4 bases and J lost 8 bases. As DNA, the CDR3 is TGTGCCAGCAGCTCTTACGCCGGGACAGGGGAGAAGCCCCAGCATTTT. Its translation is CASSSYAGTGEKPQHF.

This clonotype was seen many times. The chain has TRBV11-1 and TRBJ2-2; a possible D gene is TRBD1 (6 bases). The CDR3 length is 14 residues. The germline gives CDR1 SGHAT, CDR2 FQDESV (reference sequence). Trimming took off 6 bases at V and 8 bases at J, with 16 bases between the two ends. The CDR3 region has the DNA TGTGCCAGCAGTCTGGCTTCAGGGGATGGGGAGCTGTTTTTT. This translates into CASSLASGDGELFF.

J is TRBJ1-1 and V is TRBV6-5; no clear D. The V and J ends lost 2 bases and 0 bases respectively, with 10 bases between them. The CDR3 loop spans 15 amino acids. The germline V gene encodes CDR1 MNHEY and CDR2 SVGAGI. CDR3 DNA: TGTGCCAGCAGTTACCGGCAGGTGGTGAACACTGAAGCTTTCTTT. Protein product: CASSYRQVVNTEAFF.

J is TRBJ1-2 and V is TRBV5-6; D may be TRBD1 (5 bases). V gave up 4 bases and J gave up 4 bases, with 17 bases separating them. This CDR3 spans 15 amino acids. Germline lookup yields CDR1 SGHDT and CDR2 YYEEEE. The DNA for the CDR3 is TGTGCCAGCAGCGGCCAGGGACGGACGATCTATGGCTACACCTTC. This gives the protein CASSGQGRTIYGYTF.

In its sample, this clonotype was seen a few times. The chain combines TRBV5-6 with TRBJ2-3; D is perhaps TRBD2 (6 bases). Germline CDR1 SGHDT, CDR2 YYEEEE. CDR3 length equals 16 residues. Trimming removed 0 bases at V and 0 bases at J, with 11 bases between. CDR3 nucleotides: TGTGCCAGCAGCTTGGGAGGCGGGACTAGCACAGATACGCAGTATTTT. Its protein is CASSLGGGTSTDTQYF. The whole variable domain, filled in from reference TRBV5-6 and TRBJ2-3, reads DAGVTQSPTHLIKTRGQQVTLRCSPKSGHDTVSWYQQALGQGPQFIFQYYEEEERQRGNFPDRFSGHQFPNYSSELNVNALLLGDSALYLCASSLGGGTSTDTQYFGPGTRLTVL.

This clonotype has at least ten counts. The chain uses TRBV6-1 and TRBJ2-3; 12 nucleotides line up with TRBD2. Per germline, CDR1 MNHNS and CDR2 SASEGT. The CDR3 has 15 residues. V lost 4 bases, J lost 4 bases, and 3 bases stayed unmatched. The CDR3 reads CASSVTSGSADTQYF. In DNA, the CDR3 is TGTGCCAGCAGTGTGACTAGCGGGAGCGCAGATACGCAGTATTTT.

V gene TRBV11-2 combines with J gene TRBJ2-7, with TRBD2 matching 10 bases. V lost 2 bases and J lost 1; bases outside the gene matches: 14. The CDR3 consists of 19 residues. Germline V gene data show CDR1 as SGHAT and CDR2 as FQNNGV. DNA of the CDR3: TGTGCCAGCAGCTTAATCAGAGGGGTAGCGGGGGGCCGGTCCTACGAGCAGTACTTC. Translation: CASSLIRGVAGGRSYEQYF.

This clonotype was recorded a few times. The chain employs TRBV6-2 or TRBV6-3 and TRBJ1-2; 9 nucleotides agree with TRBD1. V shed 1 base and J 2 bases; nucleotides not matched to a gene: 11. The CDR3 totals 18 residues. Germline CDR1 reads MNHEY; CDR2 reads SVGEGT. The CDR3 loop is CASSYLPGQGFRNYGYTF. The CDR3 DNA sequence: TGTGCCAGCAGTTACTTACCGGGACAGGGCTTCCGAAACTATGGCTACACCTTC.